Listed here are 19 T cell receptor beta chains from one sample, sequenced in a study of T cells in Graves' hyperthyroidism and ophthalmopathy. TCR beta CDR3 sequences were amplified from RNA transcripts. HTBI primers drove first-round RT-PCR of the TCR CDR3. One entry per CDR3 protein, called by TCRdb with MiXCR from the multiplex PCR reads. The sample shows approximately 590,000 distinct CDR3 sequences, approximately 15% of them seen only once. The sequenced material came from blood. The origin of the receptors is a woman in her twenties or thirties with Graves' hyperthyroidism.

In its sample, this clonotype was seen many times. The V gene is TRBV6-1, the J gene TRBJ1-6; D is unclear. This CDR3 spans 12 amino acids. Germline values: CDR1 MNHNS, CDR2 SASEGT. Trimming pared 5 bases from V and 14 bases from J, leaving 13 bases between. The CDR3 sequence: CASSNPGVALHF. The CDR3 nucleotides are TGTGCCAGCAGTAACCCGGGTGTGGCCCTCCACTTT.

There are many counts of this clonotype. The rearrangement joins TRBV6-6 to TRBJ1-3, with D perhaps matching TRBD1 (6 bases). V lost 2 bases and J lost 0, with 11 bases in between. The V gene's germline CDR1 is MNHNY and CDR2 SVGAGI (reference sequence). CDR3 length equals 16 residues. CDR3 sequence reads: CASSYPQGSSGNTIYF. For the CDR3, the DNA is TGTGCCAGCAGTTACCCCCAGGGGAGCTCTGGAAACACCATATATTTT.

The sample holds a few counts of this clonotype. The rearrangement links TRBV20-1 to TRBJ2-1; tentatively, D is TRBD2 (5 bases). There are 13 residues in the CDR3. V lost 5 bases and J 4 bases, leaving 12 bases between the germline ends. Germline V gene data show CDR1 as DFQATT and CDR2 as SNEGSKA (reference sequence). CDR3 sequence (DNA): TGCAGTGCTGCCGGACTGGAATACAATGAGCAGTTCTTC. It specifies CSAAGLEYNEQFF.

The V call is TRBV27, the J call TRBJ1-1, with D uncertain. Deletions cut 2 bases from V and 2 bases from J, with 9 bases between. CDR1 and CDR2 (germline): MNHEY, SMNVEV (reference sequence). There are 14 residues in the CDR3. Here the CDR3 DNA reads TGTGCCAGCAGTTTAGCCCAGTATAACACTGAAGCTTTCTTT. Translation gives CASSLAQYNTEAFF.

This clonotype was detected only a few times. The chain uses TRBV28 and TRBJ2-5, with D possibly called TRBD1 or TRBD2 (6 bases each). The CDR3 is 15 residues long. The germline CDR1 and CDR2 sequences are MDHEN and SYDVKM. The germline V and J ends were trimmed by 8 bases and 5 bases, with 21 bases remaining between them. The CDR3 nucleotides are TGTGCCAGCGAACCCCGACGGGGGCGCTCGGAGACCCAGTACTTC. Amino acids: CASEPRRGRSETQYF.

This clonotype was seen at least ten times. The chain joins TRBV2 to TRBJ2-1; unclear D gene. The CDR3 spans 15 residues. From germline, CDR1 is SNHLY and CDR2 FYNNEI. Trimming stripped 7 bases from V and 0 bases from J, with 13 bases between. The CDR3 coding sequence is TGTGCCAGCAATGGGATTGCGAGCTCCTACAATGAGCAGTTCTTC. This encodes CASNGIASSYNEQFF.

The chain joins TRBV13 to TRBJ2-1; D unresolved. V lost 5 bases, J lost 7 bases, and 12 bases lay in between. The germline gives CDR1 PRHDT, CDR2 FYEKMQ (reference sequence). This CDR3 has 13 residues. The CDR3 here is CASSMVLRNEQFF. CDR3 DNA: TGTGCCAGCAGCATGGTCCTTCGGAATGAGCAGTTCTTC.

The chain joins TRBV7-2 to TRBJ2-7, with 11 bases identical to TRBD2. This CDR3 region has 19 residues. Germline CDR1 is SGHTA and CDR2 is FQGNSA. J lost 0 bases, V lost 6 bases, and 16 bases had no gene match. The CDR3 spells CASSLGRLAGSGRSYEQYF. CDR3 in DNA: TGTGCCAGCAGTCTCGGCCGACTAGCGGGAAGTGGGCGCTCCTACGAGCAGTACTTC.

This clonotype has only a few counts. The DNA for the CDR3 is TGTGCCAGCAGCCCTTCGGCGGGTTATAACACCGGGGAGCTGTTTTTT. As protein: CASSPSAGYNTGELFF. V gene TRBV7-9 combines with J gene TRBJ2-2; D possibly corresponds to TRBD2 (5 bases). The germline V and J ends were trimmed by 5 bases and 2 bases, with 15 bases remaining between them. Germline V lookup: CDR1 SEHNR, CDR2 FQNEAQ (reference sequence). This CDR3 has 16 amino acids.

This clonotype was seen repeatedly, ten times or more. The chain links TRBV3-1 to TRBJ2-1; a possible D gene is TRBD2 (6 bases). From germline, CDR1 is LGHDT and CDR2 YNNKEL (reference sequence). The CDR3 runs 15 residues. Trimming took off 0 bases at V and 6 bases at J, with 12 bases between the two ends. The CDR3 sequence is CASSQDSGTFNEQFF. The CDR3 DNA reads as TGTGCCAGCAGCCAAGATAGTGGGACTTTCAATGAGCAGTTCTTC.

The sample holds many counts of this clonotype. The chain links TRBV24-1 to TRBJ2-7; 12 bases are a match to TRBD2. Germline assignment: CDR1 KGHDR and CDR2 SFDVKD. CDR3 length: 16 residues. Trimming took 4 bases from V and 3 from J; bases not matched to a gene: 6. CDR3 region: CATSDPKTSGSYEQYF. DNA of the CDR3: TGTGCCACCAGTGACCCAAAGACTAGCGGGAGCTACGAGCAGTACTTC.

This clonotype was recorded many times. The chain carries TRBV6-2 or TRBV6-3 and TRBJ2-5; TRBD2 agrees at 8 bases. The CDR3 is made up of 14 amino acids. CDR1 is MNHEY and CDR2 is SVGEGT in the germline V gene. J gave up 2 bases and V 5 bases, and 4 bases lay outside the gene matches. The CDR3 nucleotides are TGTGCCAGCAGTCCACTAGCGGCTCAAGAGACCCAGTACTTC. It is translated as CASSPLAAQETQYF.

This clonotype was detected many times. The chain joins TRBV5-1 to TRBJ2-1; 11 bases fit TRBD2. CDR1 and CDR2 (germline): SGHRS, YFSETQ. This CDR3 contains 17 residues. V was clipped by 0 bases and J by 6 bases; unmatched bases: 8. CDR3 loop: CASSLGLIAGGPNEQFF. In DNA form, the CDR3 reads TGCGCCAGCAGCTTGGGCCTTATAGCGGGAGGGCCCAATGAGCAGTTCTTC.

This clonotype appeared many times. This chain joins TRBV18 and TRBJ1-5; no reliable D call. The CDR3 is 13 residues long. Trimming pared 3 bases from V and 5 bases from J, leaving 8 bases between. Germline assignment: CDR1 KGHSH and CDR2 LQKENI. CDR3 DNA: TGTGCCAGCTCACCGGGTATGGATCAGCCCCAGCATTTT. Protein: CASSPGMDQPQHF. The complete variable domain, with remaining parts taken from reference TRBV18 and TRBJ1-5, reads NAGVMQNPRHLVRRRGQEARLRCSPMKGHSHVYWYRQLPEEGLKFMVYLQKENIIDESGMPKERFSAEFPKEGPSILRIQQVVRGDSAAYFCASSPGMDQPQHFGDGTRLSIL.

This clonotype appeared once. A much more abundant neighbour one base away suggests this may be a read error. The CDR3 spells CASSSTGLPFF. CDR3 sequence (DNA): TGTGCCAGCAGCTCAACAGGGTTGCCGTTCTTC. The rearrangement uses TRBV11-1 and TRBJ2-1; possible D gene TRBD1, 6 bases. V was cut by 4 bases and J by 15 bases, with 13 bases left in between. Germline CDR1 SGHAT, CDR2 FQDESV (reference sequence). The CDR3 loop spans 11 amino acids.

This clonotype was detected many times. The V call is TRBV30, the J call TRBJ2-1; 8 nucleotides match TRBD2. The CDR3 extends over 14 amino acids. Germline-derived CDR1 and CDR2 are GTSNPN and SVGIG (reference sequence). After removal of 2 bases from V and 3 bases from J, the junction contained 3 bases not matched to a gene. The CDR3 region has the DNA TGTGCCTGGAGTCAGCTAGCGGGCTACAATGAGCAGTTCTTC. It encodes CAWSQLAGYNEQFF. The complete variable domain, with remaining parts taken from reference TRBV30 and TRBJ2-1, reads SQTIHQWPATLVQPVGSPLSLECTVEGTSNPNLYWYRQAAGRGLQLLFYSVGIGQISSEVPQNLSASRPQDRQFILSSKKLLLSDSGFYLCAWSQLAGYNEQFFGPGTRLTVL.

In this sample, this clonotype turned up a few times. V gene TRBV7-9 combines with J gene TRBJ2-7; the match to TRBD2 covers 13 bases. This CDR3 region has 13 residues. V shed 4 bases and J 6 bases; nucleotides not matched to a gene: 0. CDR1 is SEHNR and CDR2 is FQNEAQ in the germline V gene (reference sequence). CDR3 protein: CASSWTSGSEQYF. The CDR3 nucleotides read TGTGCCAGCAGCTGGACTAGCGGGAGCGAGCAGTACTTC.

This clonotype was seen only a few times. The V and J genes are TRBV7-9 and TRBJ2-5; possible D gene TRBD1, 6 bases. Germline CDR1 and CDR2: SEHNR and FQNEAQ (reference sequence). The CDR3 has 15 residues. V shed 0 bases and J shed 4 bases, with 12 bases lying between them. CDR3 region: CASSLAPAGVETQYF. The CDR3 bases are TGTGCCAGCAGCTTAGCCCCTGCAGGGGTAGAGACCCAGTACTTC. The full variable domain, completed using reference TRBV7-9 and TRBJ2-5, is DTGVSQNPRHKITKRGQNVTFRCDPISEHNRLYWYRQTLGQGPEFLTYFQNEAQLEKSRLLSDRFSAERPKGSFSTLEIQRTEQGDSAMYLCASSLAPAGVETQYFGPGTRLLVL.

This clonotype occurred a few times. This rearrangement joins TRBV7-2 to TRBJ2-7, with a possible D match to TRBD2 (6 bases). CDR1 and CDR2 from the germline V gene are SGHTA and FQGNSA. Deletions cut 5 bases from V and 0 bases from J, with 11 bases between. This CDR3 region has 14 residues. CDR3 in amino acids: CASSKDGSSYEQYF. The CDR3 bases are TGTGCCAGCAGCAAGGACGGGAGCTCCTACGAGCAGTACTTC.